These T cell receptor beta chains were read from a single sample in a study of shared clonotypes between healthy human individuals. The protocol was immunoSEQ multiplex PCR, while the TCRdb copy is restricted to in-frame clones and leaves out a portion. Here the sample spans over a million clones, 75% to 85% being singletons. Sequenced material: memory CD4+ T cells from PBMCs. All receptors derive from a man between 18 and 35 years old in good health. Some clones in this sample may be carry-over from other donors' samples. CDR3s include the opening cysteine and the closing phenylalanine or tryptophan. Fields, in order: J gene, V gene, CDR3 length, D gene, clone size, CDR3 DNA, CDR3 protein. D genes are given only for firm matches. Not every row has a clone size; where given, it reads once, few, many or a size class.

>TRBJ1-4|TRBV14|15|.|.
TGTGCCAGCAGCCATCGACCGTGGGGTGTAGAAAAACTGTTTTTT
CASSHRPWGVEKLFF
>TRBJ1-2|TRBV5-1|15|.|.
TGCGCCAGCACCACCGGGACGTCGACTAACTATGGCTACACCTTC
CASTTGTSTNYGYTF
>TRBJ1-2|TRBV29-1|14|TRBD1|few
TGCAGCGTTGCCTTACAGGGGACTAACTATGGCTACACCTTC
CSVALQGTNYGYTF
>TRBJ2-7|TRBV6-5|13|.|.
TGTGCCACCACCCTGAGCGGCACCTACGAGCAGTACTTC
CATTLSGTYEQYF
>TRBJ2-5|TRBV18|13|.|.
TGTGCCAGCTCACCGAGGAATGGGGAGACCCAGTACTTC
CASSPRNGETQYF
>TRBJ1-4|TRBV7-9|13|.|.
TGTGCCAGCAGCCCGGGGGGGATTGAAAAACTGTTTTTT
CASSPGGIEKLFF
>TRBJ2-1|TRBV5-1|15|TRBD1|few
TGCGCCAGCAGCTTGTGGGGACAGGGCGACAATGAGCAGTTCTTC
CASSLWGQGDNEQFF
>TRBJ2-1|TRBV11-3|14|.|.
TGTGCCAGCAGCGCCCGTGGACCCTACAATGAGCAGTTCTTC
CASSARGPYNEQFF
>TRBJ2-5|TRBV28|14|.|.
TGTGCCAGCAGTTTAACGGGTGGGCGGGAGACCCAGTACTTC
CASSLTGGRETQYF
>TRBJ2-7|TRBV28|15|TRBD1|few
TGTGCCAGCAATAAAAGAGGGACAGGAACCTACGAGCAGTACTTC
CASNKRGTGTYEQYF
>TRBJ2-7|TRBV5-1|15|TRBD1|.
TGCGCCAGCAGCTGGACGGGACAGGGGGCGGGGGAGCAGTACTTC
CASSWTGQGAGEQYF
>TRBJ1-1|TRBV5-8|15|.|once
TGTGCCAGCAGCTTATACTTCAGGGAGGCCACTGAAGCTTTCTTT
CASSLYFREATEAFF
>TRBJ2-2|TRBV9|15|TRBD1|.
TGTGCCAGCAGCTTCGGACAGGGGGACACCGGGGAGCTGTTTTTT
CASSFGQGDTGELFF
>TRBJ1-1|TRBV5-1|14|.|.
TGCGCCAGCAGCTTGGAAACTTTGGGCACTGAAGCTTTCTTT
CASSLETLGTEAFF
>TRBJ2-7|TRBV6-6|14|.|.
TGTGCCAGCAGTTACGGTCGGGGGACCTACGAGCAGTACTTC
CASSYGRGTYEQYF
>TRBJ2-2|TRBV4-1|16|TRBD2|many
TGCGCCAGCGGCCAGAGCGGGACCCGGGGCCCCGGGGAGCTGTTTTTT
CASGQSGTRGPGELFF
>TRBJ2-3|TRBV28|17|TRBD2|.
TGTGCCAGCAGCCACAGAAAACTAGCGGGGGGCAAGGATACGCAGTATTTT
CASSHRKLAGGKDTQYF
>TRBJ2-1|TRBV10-3|16|TRBD2|.
TGTGCCATCAGTGCTGGGGTAGCGGGAGCGGACAATGAGCAGTTCTTC
CAISAGVAGADNEQFF
>TRBJ2-1|TRBV27|16|TRBD2|.
TGTGCCAGCAGTTCCAAGACTAGCGGGAGTGGTCATGAGCAGTTCTTC
CASSSKTSGSGHEQFF
>TRBJ1-4|TRBV28|13|.|many
TGTGCCAGCAGGGAGAGCGGGGGTGAAAAACTGTTTTTT
CASRESGGEKLFF
>TRBJ2-4|TRBV10-3|13|.|.
TGTGCCATCAGTGAAGGTCTTACGGACATTCAGTACTTC
CAISEGLTDIQYF
>TRBJ1-5|TRBV14|16|.|once
TGTGCCAGCAGCCGATCGCGACAGTATAGCAATCAGCCCCAGCATTTT
CASSRSRQYSNQPQHF
>TRBJ2-7|TRBV28|14|.|.
TGTGCCAGCAGTCTGGCGGGCAGCTCCTACGAGCAGTACTTC
CASSLAGSSYEQYF
>TRBJ2-1|TRBV5-1|17|.|.
TGCGCCAGCAGCTTGGACCCCCCCGTGATCCAATTCAATGAGCAGTTCTTC
CASSLDPPVIQFNEQFF
>TRBJ1-5|TRBV2|14|.|.
TGTGCCAGCATGGGCGGGGAGGGTGGACAGCCCCAGCATTTT
CASMGGEGGQPQHF
>TRBJ2-7|TRBV9|15|.|.
TGTGCCAGCAGCGTTGCTTCGGGTGGGGCCTACGAGCAGTACTTC
CASSVASGGAYEQYF
>TRBJ2-2|TRBV27|15|TRBD2|.
TGTGCCAGCCGCTCAGGGCGGGGGGACACCGGGGAGCTGTTTTTT
CASRSGRGDTGELFF
>TRBJ2-7|TRBV28|16|.|.
TGTGCCAGCAGTACCCCAAAAGAGAGGGCCGAATACGAGCAGTACTTC
CASSTPKERAEYEQYF
>TRBJ1-1|TRBV30|13|.|few
TGTGCCTGGAGCGGGCAGGGTGACACTGAAGCTTTCTTT
CAWSGQGDTEAFF
>TRBJ2-7|TRBV7-3|14|TRBD1|.
TGTGCCAGCAGCTCCACAGGGGCCTCCTACGAGCAGTACTTC
CASSSTGASYEQYF
>TRBJ1-5|TRBV29-1|15|.|.
TGCAGCGTTGAATCTCGGAGGGGGGCGGGTCAGCCCCAGCATTTT
CSVESRRGAGQPQHF
>TRBJ1-5|TRBV6-5|14|.|once
TGTGCCAGCAGTTACTCGCGGGGAGGCCAGCCCCAGCATTTT
CASSYSRGGQPQHF
>TRBJ1-5|TRBV7-2|15|.|once
TGTGCCAGCAGCGGGGAGGGGGGCGGCTATCAGCCCCAGCATTTT
CASSGEGGGYQPQHF
>TRBJ2-7|TRBV28|13|TRBD1|.
TGTGCCCATGGGACAGGGAGCTCCTACGAGCAGTACTTC
CAHGTGSSYEQYF
>TRBJ2-5|TRBV11-2|16|.|.
TGTGCCAGCAGCCCGGGCCCGTCTACGTACCAAGAGACCCGGTACTTC
CASSPGPSTYQETRYF
>TRBJ1-2|TRBV6-5|13|.|.
TGTGCCAGCAGAAGGGGGAGGGAGGGTGGCTACACCTTC
CASRRGREGGYTF
>TRBJ2-7|TRBV21-1|19|.|.
TGTGCCAGCAGCAAATCGGGCAACGAATTGGAAGGCAGCGCCTACGAGCAGTACTTC
CASSKSGNELEGSAYEQYF
>TRBJ2-3|TRBV7-8|21|TRBD2|.
TGTGCCAGCAGCCCACGTTCCGGACTAGCGGGAGGGCGGGCGGCCGCAGATACGCAGTATTTT
CASSPRSGLAGGRAAADTQYF
>TRBJ2-3|TRBV4-2|13|TRBD2|.
TGTGCCAGCAGCCAAGATGCGGGCGGGAGGGGGCATTTT
CASSQDAGGRGHF
>TRBJ2-2|TRBV7-3|12|.|.
TGTGCCAGCAGCCGAGCGGGCGGGGAGCTGTTTTTT
CASSRAGGELFF
>TRBJ2-3|TRBV2|11|.|once
TGTGCCAGCACCCGCTACGATACGCAGTATTTT
CASTRYDTQYF
>TRBJ2-1|TRBV11-1|15|TRBD2|.
TGTGCCAGCAGCTTGGGACTAGCGGCTTACAATGAGCAGTTCTTC
CASSLGLAAYNEQFF
>TRBJ1-5|TRBV30|13|TRBD1|.
TGTGCCTGGACCATGACAGGGGGTCAGCCCCAGCATTTT
CAWTMTGGQPQHF
>TRBJ2-5|TRBV7-2|13|.|.
TGTGCCAGCAGCTTAAACAGGGCTGAGACCCAGTACTTC
CASSLNRAETQYF
>TRBJ2-1|TRBV30|12|.|.
TGTGCCTGGACCCCTAACTACAATGAGCAGTTCTTC
CAWTPNYNEQFF
>TRBJ1-5|TRBV28|13|TRBD1|few
TGTGCCAGCAGGGGACAGGTCGGCAGAGCCCAGCATTTT
CASRGQVGRAQHF
>TRBJ1-1|TRBV2|12|.|.
TGTGCCAGCAAACAGAACAGAGGAGAAGCTTTCTTT
CASKQNRGEAFF
>TRBJ1-1|TRBV5-6|17|TRBD1|few
TGTGCCAGCACCCTGACCGGGACAGGGATTTTGAGCACTGAAGCTTTCTTT
CASTLTGTGILSTEAFF
>TRBJ2-1|TRBV7-3|15|TRBD2|.
TGTGCCAGCAGCCCCCGCGGGAGTACCCCCAATGAGCAGTTCTTC
CASSPRGSTPNEQFF
>TRBJ2-5|TRBV7-9|12|.|.
TGTGCCAGCAGCCCTAGTGGGGAGACCCAGTACTTC
CASSPSGETQYF
>TRBJ1-3|TRBV28|17|TRBD1|.
TGTGCCAGCAGTTCCTTCGACAGGGTTCACTCTGGAAACACCATATATTTT
CASSSFDRVHSGNTIYF
>TRBJ1-5|TRBV28|16|TRBD1|once
TGTGCCAGCAGAACCGGGGGACAGCCGGAAATTAGGCCCCAGCATTTT
CASRTGGQPEIRPQHF
>TRBJ1-5|TRBV2|13|.|.
TGTGCCAGCAGTGTAAGGCTCAATCAGCCCCAGCATTTT
CASSVRLNQPQHF
>TRBJ2-1|TRBV28|12|.|.
TGTGCCAGCAGTTTACCCCCCGCAAGGGCGTTCTTC
CASSLPPARAFF
>TRBJ1-1|TRBV2|14|.|.
TGTGCCAGCAGCTATCAGACCCCGAACACTGAAGCTTTCTTT
CASSYQTPNTEAFF